Presented here are 4 T cell receptor beta chains from one specimen sequenced in a study of T cell repertoires in cytomegalovirus infection (dated by TCRdb to about 2019). The treatment or condition label of this sample denotes: in vitro stimulation with specific CMV peptide epitopes to enrich CMV-specific T cells. The antigens these receptors bind are not known. TCRdb records Illumina HiSeq 1500 as the sequencer. The public sequencing data were trimmed at Q25 with fastp and processed into clonotypes with MiXCR by TCRdb, which kept only in-frame beta chains. When rows share a CDR3 protein, they turn into one entry using the most common DNA and genes. Across this sample there are 340,000 or so distinct CDR3 sequences, with roughly 25% seen only once. More than 10% of the sample belongs to the ten largest clones. The specimen was cultured PBMCs, collected from culture after CMV antigen stimulation. These receptors were taken from a human donor in good health (CMV status not recorded). Some clones in this sample may be carry-over from other donors' samples.

This clonotype has ten or more counts. The chain carries TRBV7-2 and TRBJ1-6, with D unresolved. V was trimmed by 0 bases and J by 10 bases, leaving 4 bases between them. The CDR3 is made up of 12 amino acids. Germline CDR1 is SGHTA and CDR2 is FQGNSA. The CDR3 region is CASSLASSPLHF. In DNA form, the CDR3 reads TGTGCCAGCAGCTTAGCGTCCTCACCCCTCCACTTT. The full variable domain, with the rest looked up from reference TRBV7-2 and TRBJ1-6, is GAGVSQSPSNKVTEKGKDVELRCDPISGHTALYWYRQSLGQGLEFLIYFQGNSAPDKSGLPSDRFSAERTGGSVSTLTIQRTQQEDSAVYLCASSLASSPLHFGNGTRLTVT.

This clonotype was observed a few times. The chain has TRBV6-2 or TRBV6-3 and TRBJ2-2; D is ambiguous. V was pared by 0 bases and J by 1 base, with 6 bases between. CDR3 length: 15 residues. Germline values: CDR1 MNHEY, CDR2 SVGEGT. This chain's CDR3 is CASSYSGLNTGELFF. The CDR3 nucleotides are TGTGCCAGCAGTTACTCGGGTCTGAACACCGGGGAGCTGTTTTTT.

This clonotype was seen many times. The chain uses TRBV25-1 and TRBJ1-6, with a tentative D call TRBD1 (6 bases). Germline loops: CDR1 MGHDK, CDR2 SYGVNS. V was shortened by 8 bases and J by 8 bases, with 13 bases between the two germline ends. The CDR3 length is 13 residues. In DNA form, the CDR3 reads TGTGCCAGCCGCAGGGGTACAGATTCACCCCTCCACTTT. Amino acids: CASRRGTDSPLHF.

The chain recombines TRBV11-2 with TRBJ2-5; D is ambiguous. Germline V gives CDR1 SGHAT, CDR2 FQNNGV. Trimming left V 5 bases short and J 2 bases short, with 12 bases between. This CDR3 comprises 14 residues. CDR3 in amino acids: CASSTRPTQETQYF. In nucleotides, the CDR3 is TGTGCCAGCAGCACGCGCCCTACTCAAGAGACCCAGTACTTC.